This paragraph covers one T cell receptor beta chain sequence. The sample comes from a study of blood T cell repertoires in COVID-19. Study-wide context: Acute and convalescent COVID-19 samples came from the United States, Italy and Spain. PBMCs, B-cell-depleted T cells, or T cells provided the cDNA or gDNA that made up the material.

Authors' data handling: Estimation of nucleated cell counts relied on the amplification of reference gene primers. Sequencing was performed with immunoSEQ multiplex PCR; in TCRdb, only in-frame clones are kept and a portion is missing. Clone size and the V and J calls come from that table; the DNA yielded D and trimming. Of some 100,000 clones listed, 70% to 90% are singletons. Sequenced input: peripheral blood. The receptor's source is a human donor in a cohort sampled during active COVID-19.

The CDR3 protein is CASSAGLAAVGEQYF. CDR3 bases: TGTGCCAGCAGCGCGGGACTAGCGGCGGTCGGCGAGCAGTACTTC. V usage is TRBV7-8 and J usage is TRBJ2-7; 11 bases match TRBD2. V shed 5 bases, J shed 6 bases, and the junction held 9 bases outside the gene matches. CDR3 length: 15 amino acids. The V gene's germline CDR1 is SGHVS and CDR2 FQNEAQ.